A selection of T cell receptor beta chains follows, all from one sample in a study of blood T cell repertoires in COVID-19. Repertoires were generated with immunoSEQ multiplex PCR, while TCRdb's copy carries only in-frame clones and drops some. Among over 110,000 clones, 70% to 90% were seen once, and the ten largest hold 25% to 35%. Specimen: peripheral blood. These receptors were taken from a human donor in a cohort sampled during active COVID-19. CDR3s include the opening cysteine and the closing phenylalanine or tryptophan. A D gene is named only where the DNA matches it firmly. Clone size, where shown, is once, few, many, or a class for clones that have expanded.

V gene,J gene,D gene,clone size,CDR3 DNA,CDR3 protein
TRBV2,TRBJ1-5,.,once,TGTGCCAGCAGTGGAACAGAAAAGAGTTATAGCAATCAGCCCCAGCATTTT,CASSGTEKSYSNQPQHF
TRBV2,TRBJ2-2,TRBD2,.,TGTGCCAGCTCACCTAGGCTAGCGGGGGGCCGCACCGGGGAGCTGTTTTTT,CASSPRLAGGRTGELFF
TRBV5-1,TRBJ1-6,.,.,TGCGCCAGCAGCTTGGAGGAGGGTTGGGGGTCACCCCTCCACTTT,CASSLEEGWGSPLHF
TRBV27,TRBJ2-3,TRBD1,.,TGTGCCAGCAGTTTACAGGGGGTCCCTAGCACAGATACGCAGTATTTT,CASSLQGVPSTDTQYF
TRBV4-1,TRBJ2-7,.,.,TGCGCCAGCAGCCCCTGGACAGATACTTCCTACGAGCAGTACTTC,CASSPWTDTSYEQYF
TRBV6-5,TRBJ1-1,.,.,TGTGCCAGCAGTTACTCGAGGGAGGGTGGGAGCACTGAAGCTTTCTTT,CASSYSREGGSTEAFF
TRBV9,TRBJ1-4,.,few,TGTGCCAGCAGCGTAGGACTAAGGTCGGCTAATGAAAAACTGTTTTTT,CASSVGLRSANEKLFF
TRBV30,TRBJ1-6,TRBD1,.,TGTGCCTGGGGTGGGACAGGGGGCCGATCACCCCTCCACTTT,CAWGGTGGRSPLHF
TRBV7-2,TRBJ1-6,.,.,TGTGCCAGCAAGTTAGCCTATAATTCACCCCTCCACTTT,CASKLAYNSPLHF
TRBV13,TRBJ2-3,TRBD2,.,TGTGCCAGCAGCATCCTAGCGGTTAGCACAGATACGCAGTATTTT,CASSILAVSTDTQYF
TRBV10-3,TRBJ2-2,TRBD1,.,TGTGCCATCAGCTCCAGGGGGCCTGACACCGGGGAGCTGTTTTTT,CAISSRGPDTGELFF
TRBV30,TRBJ1-6,.,.,TGTGCCTGGAGTGTCTTCCCCTCCTATAATTCACCCCTCCACTTT,CAWSVFPSYNSPLHF
TRBV5-1,TRBJ1-1,TRBD1,few,TGCGCCAGCAGCTCCGTTCCGCCCGGGGCAGGGGGAACTGAAGCTTTCTTT,CASSSVPPGAGGTEAFF
TRBV18,TRBJ2-5,.,.,TGTGCCAGCTCACGTGGGGAGTACCAAGAGACCCAGTACTTC,CASSRGEYQETQYF
TRBV4-1,TRBJ2-2,TRBD2,.,TGCGCCAGCAGCCAAGATCCCCCCGGGACTAGTAGTCGAGCCGGGGAGCTGTTTTTT,CASSQDPPGTSSRAGELFF
TRBV5-5,TRBJ1-1,TRBD1,.,TGTGCCAGCAGCTTGTCAGGGGGAAGGACTGAAGCTTTCTTT,CASSLSGGRTEAFF
TRBV5-5,TRBJ2-1,TRBD2,.,TGTGCCAGCAGTTCGGGGGGAGGGAATGAGCAGTTCTTC,CASSSGGGNEQFF
TRBV18,TRBJ1-1,.,.,TGTGCCAGCTCACCCCTCGTCGGTGAAGCTTTCTTT,CASSPLVGEAFF
TRBV5-8,TRBJ1-5,.,.,TGTGCCAGCAGCTTAAGGAGCCACAATCAGCCCCAGCATTTT,CASSLRSHNQPQHF
TRBV7-2,TRBJ2-3,TRBD2,.,TGTGCCAGCAGCTTTGGCCTAGCGGGGGGGCAAGATACGCAGTATTTT,CASSFGLAGGQDTQYF
TRBV19,TRBJ1-1,.,.,TGTGCCAGTAGTCTAAATTCAGGTAACACTGAAGCTTTCTTT,CASSLNSGNTEAFF
TRBV23-1,TRBJ1-2,TRBD1,.,TGCGCCAGCAGTCAATCAGGGGACAGTATTAGCTATGGCTACACCTTC,CASSQSGDSISYGYTF
TRBV6-5,TRBJ1-4,.,.,TGTGCCAGCAAGATGGGGGGTGAGGCTAATGAAAAACTGTTTTTT,CASKMGGEANEKLFF
TRBV3-1/TRBV3-2,TRBJ2-5,TRBD2,.,TGTGCCAGCAGCCTAGCGGGGGGCCGGTGGATGAAGGCCCAGTACTTC,CASSLAGGRWMKAQYF
TRBV9,TRBJ1-6,TRBD1,.,TGTGCCAGCAGCAAAGACAGGGGAGACTCACCCCTCCACTTT,CASSKDRGDSPLHF
TRBV5-4,TRBJ2-1,TRBD2,.,TGTGCCAGCAGCCCGCCCCCGGGACTAGCCCTAGAGGACAATGAGCAGTTCTTC,CASSPPPGLALEDNEQFF
TRBV3-1/TRBV3-2,TRBJ1-1,.,.,TGTGCCAGCAGCCCAGAATCGGGGGTGTGGGCTGAAGCTTTCTTT,CASSPESGVWAEAFF
TRBV5-1,TRBJ2-3,TRBD2,.,TGCGCCAGCAGCTTGACGGGACTAGCGGGGGCTCCAGATACGCAGTATTTT,CASSLTGLAGAPDTQYF
TRBV24-1,TRBJ2-5,.,.,TGTGCCACCAGTGGGTGGAGGGGAGGAGAGACCCAGTACTTC,CATSGWRGGETQYF
TRBV27,TRBJ2-1,.,.,TGTGCCAGCAGTTTAGGAGGATCCGATGAGCAGTTCTTC,CASSLGGSDEQFF
TRBV9,TRBJ1-3,TRBD1,.,TGTGCCAGCAGCCCTACTCAGGGGGCCGGAAACACCATATATTTT,CASSPTQGAGNTIYF
TRBV4-1,TRBJ1-1,.,.,TGCGCCAGCAGCCAAGTGCGGGACGGGAACACTGAAGCTTTCTTT,CASSQVRDGNTEAFF
TRBV6-2/TRBV6-3,TRBJ2-4,TRBD1,.,TGTGCCAGCAGTGACCGGGACAGGTCATACATTCAGTACTTC,CASSDRDRSYIQYF
TRBV2,TRBJ1-4,.,.,TGTGCCAGCAGTGAAGGGGCCTACAGGGAAAGGAGTGAAAAACTGTTTTTT,CASSEGAYRERSEKLFF
TRBV15,TRBJ2-2,TRBD1,.,TGTGCCACCGTAACAGGGGGCTCAGGCGCCGGGGAGCTGTTTTTT,CATVTGGSGAGELFF
TRBV6-5,TRBJ2-7,.,.,TGTGCCAGCACCGAGGGGGCCTACGAGCAGTACTTC,CASTEGAYEQYF
TRBV5-1,TRBJ2-5,TRBD1,.,TGCGCCAGCAGCTTGGGGACCGGGACAGGGGAGACCCAGTACTTC,CASSLGTGTGETQYF
TRBV29-1,TRBJ1-2,TRBD1,.,TGCAGCGTTGAAGACCTAGGGGGCGCTAACTATGGCTACACCTTC,CSVEDLGGANYGYTF
TRBV12-3/TRBV12-4,TRBJ1-2,.,.,TGTGCTTCGGGAAGGCGGGGCGGCTACACCTTC,CASGRRGGYTF
TRBV19,TRBJ1-2,TRBD1,.,TGTGCCAGTAGTATCCTGGACAGGGCCGGGGGCTACACCTTC,CASSILDRAGGYTF
TRBV5-1,TRBJ2-2,TRBD1,.,TGCGCCAGCAGCTTGGAACCTGGGACAGGGGGCACCGGGGAGCTGTTTTTT,CASSLEPGTGGTGELFF
TRBV6-5,TRBJ2-7,TRBD1,.,TGTGCCAGCACCTGGACAGGGGTGGACGAGCAGTACTTC,CASTWTGVDEQYF
TRBV7-9,TRBJ1-1,.,.,TGTGCCAGCAGCCTGGGACCAGGGGCTGAAGCTTTCTTT,CASSLGPGAEAFF
TRBV7-6,TRBJ2-1,TRBD2,.,TGTGCCAGCAGCTTAGCGGAGCCTAGCGGGGTTGAGCAGTTCTTC,CASSLAEPSGVEQFF
TRBV7-9,TRBJ1-5,TRBD1,.,TGTGCCAGCAGCACCGGGACAGGGATTCAGCCCCAGCATTTT,CASSTGTGIQPQHF
TRBV12-5,TRBJ1-1,.,.,TGTGCTAGTGGTTTGGTACCAGGGAAAGCTTTCTTT,CASGLVPGKAFF
TRBV5-5,TRBJ1-4,TRBD1,.,TGTGCCAGCAGCTTAGGACAGGGGTATGAAAAACTGTTTTTT,CASSLGQGYEKLFF
TRBV9,TRBJ1-2,TRBD1,.,TGTGCCAGCAGCGTAGCCTCTAAGACAGGGGTGTACAACTATGGCTACACCTTC,CASSVASKTGVYNYGYTF
TRBV27,TRBJ2-1,TRBD2,.,TGTGCCAGCAGTCGGGGGGGCCGGGAGCAGTTCTTC,CASSRGGREQFF
TRBV3-1/TRBV3-2,TRBJ2-7,.,.,TGTGCCAGCAGGCTTACCCGCTCGGGGGAGCAGTACTTC,CASRLTRSGEQYF